The rows below give T cell receptor beta chains drawn from one sample of a study of T cell responses to AZD1222 COVID-19 vaccine. TCRdb's table, derived via immunoSEQ multiplex PCR, lists solely in-frame clones and lacks some. This sample has about 110,000 clones; approximately 86% occur once, and the top ten carry 9.5% to 15%. The sequences come from peripheral blood, collected on day 0 of MenACWY control vaccination. The receptors were sampled from an adult in good health. CDR3s include the opening cysteine and the closing phenylalanine or tryptophan. The D gene is left open where the match is weak. Size values are once, few and many counts, or a class for expanded clones, and some rows have none.

j_gene	abundance	d_gene	v_gene	CDR3aa	CDR3nt
TRBJ1-1	-	-	TRBV5-1	CASSSDGMGTEAFF	TGCGCCAGCAGCAGCGATGGGATGGGCACTGAAGCTTTCTTT
TRBJ1-4	-	TRBD1	TRBV7-8	CASSDTYRGGNGKLFF	TGTGCCAGCAGCGATACTTACAGGGGGGGGAACGGAAAACTGTTTTTT
TRBJ2-1	-	TRBD2	TRBV13	CASSSTGLAKNEQFF	TGTGCCAGCAGCTCCACGGGACTAGCGAAGAATGAGCAGTTCTTC
TRBJ1-1	-	-	TRBV19	CASTSSGTRTEAFF	TGTGCCAGTACCTCCTCCGGGACGCGCACTGAAGCTTTCTTT
TRBJ2-1	-	TRBD2	TRBV30	CAWGAGVSGRDFEQFF	TGTGCCTGGGGGGCAGGGGTAAGCGGGAGAGATTTTGAGCAGTTCTTC
TRBJ2-6	-	TRBD1	TRBV15	CATSGTGGDGANVLTF	TGTGCCACCTCCGGGACAGGGGGCGATGGGGCCAACGTCCTGACTTTC
TRBJ2-7	once	-	TRBV28	CASSLDISYEQYF	TGTGCCAGCAGTTTGGACATCTCCTACGAGCAGTACTTC
TRBJ1-1	-	-	TRBV27	CASSLYSGFMNTEAFF	TGTGCCAGCAGTTTATATTCAGGTTTCATGAACACTGAAGCTTTCTTT
TRBJ1-6	-	TRBD1	TRBV19	CASSDRTGANSPLHF	TGTGCCAGTAGTGATCGGACAGGAGCGAATTCACCCCTCCACTTT
TRBJ1-2	-	-	TRBV7-2	CASSLDYGRPNYGYTF	TGTGCCAGCAGCTTAGATTATGGGCGTCCTAACTATGGCTACACCTTC
TRBJ1-1	-	-	TRBV19	CASSMNKDHRTKGAFF	TGTGCCAGTAGTATGAATAAGGATCATCGGACCAAGGGAGCTTTCTTT
TRBJ1-5	-	TRBD1	TRBV2	CASSEEGQETQPQHF	TGTGCCAGCAGTGAAGAGGGACAGGAAACTCAGCCCCAGCATTTT
TRBJ2-2	-	-	TRBV18	CASPPDGTGELFF	TGTGCCAGCCCCCCTGATGGCACCGGGGAGCTGTTTTTT
TRBJ1-2	-	TRBD1	TRBV6-5	CASIPGQGPNYGYTF	TGTGCCAGCATTCCGGGACAGGGTCCTAACTATGGCTACACCTTC
TRBJ2-7	-	TRBD2	TRBV20-1	CSASFSGDSYEQYF	TGCAGTGCTAGTTTTAGCGGGGACTCCTACGAGCAGTACTTC
TRBJ1-2	-	-	TRBV6-1	CASSARSPVINYGYTF	TGTGCCAGCAGTGCCAGATCTCCCGTGATTAACTATGGCTACACCTTC
TRBJ1-2	-	-	TRBV11-2	CASSPTTQGPFYGYTF	TGTGCCAGCAGCCCTACTACACAGGGTCCTTTCTATGGCTACACCTTC
TRBJ1-5	-	TRBD1	TRBV7-2	CASSRQGYQPQHF	TGTGCCAGCAGCCGACAGGGTTATCAGCCCCAGCATTTT
TRBJ1-2	-	-	TRBV12-3/TRBV12-4	CAGTSGIGKGYTF	TGTGCCGGAACATCAGGGATAGGGAAGGGCTACACCTTC
TRBJ2-3	-	-	TRBV3-1/TRBV3-2	CASSRGGRGTDTQYF	TGTGCCAGCAGCCGGGGGGGGCGAGGCACAGATACGCAGTATTTT
TRBJ1-4	-	-	TRBV3-1/TRBV3-2	CASSQGDRPTNEKLFF	TGTGCCAGCAGCCAAGGAGACAGACCGACTAATGAAAAACTGTTTTTT
TRBJ2-2	few	-	TRBV2	CASWRRENTGELFF	TGTGCCAGCTGGCGCAGGGAGAACACCGGGGAGCTGTTTTTT
TRBJ2-1	few	-	TRBV5-4	CASRAVGGPVGEQFF	TGTGCCAGCCGCGCAGTAGGGGGGCCGGTGGGTGAGCAGTTCTTC
TRBJ1-1	-	-	TRBV2	CASRPGQEAFF	TGTGCCAGCAGACCCGGACAGGAAGCTTTCTTT
TRBJ2-1	-	TRBD1	TRBV7-2	CASSLAGQFGLLREQFF	TGTGCCAGCAGCTTAGCGGGACAGTTCGGGCTGTTGCGGGAGCAGTTCTTC
TRBJ2-1	-	-	TRBV7-5	CARSLGLYNEQFF	TGTGCCAGAAGCTTAGGTTTGTACAATGAGCAGTTCTTC
TRBJ2-7	-	-	TRBV6-5	CASDRWEMAGEQYF	TGTGCCAGCGACAGGTGGGAGATGGCGGGTGAGCAGTACTTC
TRBJ1-2	-	-	TRBV27	CASRGPYYGYTF	TGTGCCAGCAGGGGGCCATACTATGGCTACACCTTC
TRBJ2-6	-	TRBD2	TRBV5-1	CASSLRLAGLSGANVLTF	TGCGCCAGCAGCTTGCGACTAGCGGGGCTCTCTGGGGCCAACGTCCTGACTTTC
TRBJ1-2	few	-	TRBV14	CASSQEYGRNYGYTF	TGTGCCAGCAGCCAAGAATATGGTCGGAACTATGGCTACACCTTC
TRBJ2-7	-	-	TRBV6-5	CASSYSGQGVYEQYF	TGTGCCAGCAGTTACTCGGGGCAGGGAGTCTACGAGCAGTACTTC
TRBJ1-5	-	-	TRBV10-3	CAISESRLGQPQHF	TGTGCCATCAGTGAGTCGCGCCTGGGTCAGCCCCAGCATTTT
TRBJ1-2	-	-	TRBV28	CASSLLTLPPGRLGGGYTF	TGTGCCAGCAGTTTACTAACACTACCCCCGGGACGGTTGGGGGGCGGCTACACCTTC
TRBJ2-2	-	-	TRBV20-1	CSARDTGELFF	TGCAGTGCTAGAGACACCGGGGAGCTGTTTTTT
TRBJ1-1	few	-	TRBV28	CASGWATEAFF	TGTGCCAGCGGGTGGGCCACTGAAGCTTTCTTT
TRBJ2-1	-	TRBD1	TRBV10-3	CAIDMGQSYNEQFF	TGTGCCATCGACATGGGACAGTCCTACAATGAGCAGTTCTTC
TRBJ1-5	-	TRBD1	TRBV4-1	CASSLGQGGNQPQHF	TGCGCCAGCAGCCTAGGACAGGGAGGCAATCAGCCCCAGCATTTT
TRBJ2-7	-	-	TRBV9	CASSPQGGSFRVEQYF	TGTGCCAGCAGCCCACAAGGGGGGTCCTTCCGCGTCGAGCAGTACTTC
TRBJ2-2	once	TRBD1	TRBV7-2	CASRLQGAGGELFF	TGTGCCAGCAGATTACAGGGGGCAGGCGGGGAGCTGTTTTTT
TRBJ1-1	-	-	TRBV4-1	CASSQDRDTEAFF	TGCGCCAGCAGCCAAGACAGAGACACTGAAGCTTTCTTT
TRBJ1-6	-	-	TRBV2	CASSDTGNGYNSPLHF	TGTGCCAGCAGCGACACAGGAAACGGGTATAATTCACCCCTCCACTTT
TRBJ1-4	-	-	TRBV9	CASSVTGRHEKLFF	TGTGCCAGCAGCGTAACGGGACGGCACGAAAAACTGTTTTTT
TRBJ1-6	once	-	TRBV19	CASSGSYSPLHF	TGTGCCAGTAGCGGCTCATATTCACCCCTCCACTTT